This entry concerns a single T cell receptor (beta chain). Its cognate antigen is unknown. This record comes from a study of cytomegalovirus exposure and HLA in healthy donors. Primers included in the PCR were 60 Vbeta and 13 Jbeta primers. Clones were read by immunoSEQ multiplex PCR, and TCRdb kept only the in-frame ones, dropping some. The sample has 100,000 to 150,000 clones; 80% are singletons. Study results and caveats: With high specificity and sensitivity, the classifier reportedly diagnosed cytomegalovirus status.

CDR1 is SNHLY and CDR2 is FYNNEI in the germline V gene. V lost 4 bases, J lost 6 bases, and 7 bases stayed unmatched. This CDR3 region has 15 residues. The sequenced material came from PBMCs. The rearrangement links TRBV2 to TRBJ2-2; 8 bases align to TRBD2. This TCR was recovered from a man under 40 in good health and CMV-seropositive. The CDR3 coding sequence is TGTGCCAGCAGTGGCATTGGCGGGGGGTCCGGGGAGCTGTTTTTT. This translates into CASSGIGGGSGELFF.